Sequencing of this T cell receptor beta chain was carried out in a study of T cell clones after liver transplantation. The overall study: Graft-donor-reactive sequences were compared with third-party-reactive TCRbeta sequences from pre-transplant mixed lymphocyte reactions. Until 12-24 months post-transplant, subjects got standard immunosuppression and no induction.

V was cut by 6 bases and J by 2 bases, with 16 bases left in between. The V gene's germline CDR1 is MNHEY and CDR2 SVGAGI. CDR3 length: 15 amino acids. Comments on this clone: As yet, its antigen is unknown.

Profiled with immunoSEQ multiplex PCR; TCRdb holds only in-frame clones, not every one. The sample includes tens of thousands of clones, less than 85% of them seen just once. Study-wide findings and caveats: The donor-reactive repertoire was only partly measurable in a couple of subjects, lacking donor cells.

CD3+CD4+ and CD3+CD8+ cells were FACS-sorted from thawed unstimulated PBMCs. Sample: CD4+ T cells from blood, taken at the approximately 15-month timepoint. The gene calls are TRBV6-5 and TRBJ2-5; possibly TRBD2 for D (6 bases). The receptor's source is a human patient who received a liver transplant. Some T cells may have originated in the graft donor. The CDR3 DNA is TGTGCCAGCAGCTCACCCGGGACTCCACAAGAGACCCAGTACTTC. Its translation: CASSSPGTPQETQYF.